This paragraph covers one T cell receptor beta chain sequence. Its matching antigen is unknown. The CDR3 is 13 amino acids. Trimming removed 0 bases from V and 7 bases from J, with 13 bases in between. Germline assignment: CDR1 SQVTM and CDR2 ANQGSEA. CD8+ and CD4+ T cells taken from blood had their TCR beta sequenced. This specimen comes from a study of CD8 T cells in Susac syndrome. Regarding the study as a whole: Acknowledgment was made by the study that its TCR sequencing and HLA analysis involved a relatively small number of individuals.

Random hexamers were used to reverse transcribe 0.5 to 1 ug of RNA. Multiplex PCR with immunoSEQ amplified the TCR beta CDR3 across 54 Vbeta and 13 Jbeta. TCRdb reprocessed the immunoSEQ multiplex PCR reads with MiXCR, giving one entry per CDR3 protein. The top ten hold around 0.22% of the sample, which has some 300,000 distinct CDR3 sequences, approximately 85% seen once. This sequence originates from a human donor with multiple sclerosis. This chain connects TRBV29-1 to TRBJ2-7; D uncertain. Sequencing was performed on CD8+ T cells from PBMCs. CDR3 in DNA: TGCAGCGTTGAAGATAAGGGTTTTCTAGAGCAGTACTTC. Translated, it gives CSVEDKGFLEQYF.